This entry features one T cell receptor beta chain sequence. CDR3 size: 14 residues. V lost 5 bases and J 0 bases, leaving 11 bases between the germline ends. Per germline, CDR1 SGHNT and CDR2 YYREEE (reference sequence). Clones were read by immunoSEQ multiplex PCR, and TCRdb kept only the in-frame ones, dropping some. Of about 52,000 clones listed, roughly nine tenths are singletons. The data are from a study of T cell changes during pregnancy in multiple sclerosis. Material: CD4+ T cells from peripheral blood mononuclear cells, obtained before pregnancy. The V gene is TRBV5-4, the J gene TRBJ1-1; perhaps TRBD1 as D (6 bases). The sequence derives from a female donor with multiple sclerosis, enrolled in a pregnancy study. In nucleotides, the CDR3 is TGTGCCAGCAGGCTACAGGGTGTGAACACTGAAGCTTTCTTT. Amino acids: CASRLQGVNTEAFF.